This is a list of T cell receptor beta chains from one sample in a study of blood T cells in healthy people across ages. A single record per CDR3 protein comes from TCRdb applying MiXCR to the 5' RACE reads. Here the sample spans some 1.6 million distinct CDR3 sequences, about 31% being singletons. The sequencing input was blood. These receptors were obtained from a woman younger than 45 in good health. The CDR3 runs from the conserved cysteine through the conserved F or W. The D gene is left open where the match is weak. Expanded clones are given a class, and other clones once, few, many or no size at all.

d_call: TRBD2; clone_size: few; j_call: TRBJ2-3; v_call: TRBV6-2/TRBV6-3; cdr3_aa: CASTTQTSGVRTDTQYF
d_call: NA; clone_size: NA; j_call: TRBJ2-5; v_call: TRBV6-5; cdr3_aa: CASSYSSTIQETQYF
d_call: NA; clone_size: NA; j_call: TRBJ2-5; v_call: TRBV11-2; cdr3_aa: CASRIMQLQETQYF
d_call: TRBD2; clone_size: few; j_call: TRBJ2-5; v_call: TRBV20-1; cdr3_aa: CSARDRISGGWTQYF
d_call: TRBD2; clone_size: few; j_call: TRBJ2-7; v_call: TRBV28; cdr3_aa: CACSSGREQYF
d_call: TRBD2; clone_size: few; j_call: TRBJ2-1; v_call: TRBV6-2/TRBV6-3; cdr3_aa: CASNLGLAGGYNEQFF
d_call: NA; clone_size: NA; j_call: TRBJ2-5; v_call: TRBV30; cdr3_aa: CAWTPQGQGETQYF
d_call: TRBD1; clone_size: few; j_call: TRBJ2-1; v_call: TRBV12-3/TRBV12-4; cdr3_aa: CASSLSLGQENNEQFF
d_call: NA; clone_size: few; j_call: TRBJ2-3; v_call: TRBV20-1; cdr3_aa: CSARESLGIPLPYTQYF
d_call: NA; clone_size: once; j_call: TRBJ1-1; v_call: TRBV20-1; cdr3_aa: CSKSGQLRMNTEAFF
d_call: NA; clone_size: NA; j_call: TRBJ2-3; v_call: TRBV27; cdr3_aa: CAGSSHRESGTQYF
d_call: NA; clone_size: many; j_call: TRBJ2-5; v_call: TRBV9; cdr3_aa: CASSVEVGETQYF
d_call: TRBD2; clone_size: NA; j_call: TRBJ2-3; v_call: TRBV9; cdr3_aa: CASNIGREADTQYF
d_call: TRBD2; clone_size: NA; j_call: TRBJ2-3; v_call: TRBV9; cdr3_aa: CASSPWTSGHSTDTQYF
d_call: NA; clone_size: NA; j_call: TRBJ1-6; v_call: TRBV7-3; cdr3_aa: CASSIQGRNSPPHF
d_call: TRBD2; clone_size: NA; j_call: TRBJ2-2; v_call: TRBV7-8; cdr3_aa: CASSPDSGRWTGELFF
d_call: TRBD2; clone_size: NA; j_call: TRBJ2-7; v_call: TRBV9; cdr3_aa: CASSRRAGAYEQYF
d_call: TRBD2; clone_size: NA; j_call: TRBJ2-7; v_call: TRBV28; cdr3_aa: CASSLSGSPREQYF
d_call: NA; clone_size: few; j_call: TRBJ1-2; v_call: TRBV25-1; cdr3_aa: CASSEYAGYGYTF
d_call: NA; clone_size: NA; j_call: TRBJ2-5; v_call: TRBV3-1; cdr3_aa: CASSQDERGGETQYF
d_call: TRBD1; clone_size: NA; j_call: TRBJ2-7; v_call: TRBV5-5; cdr3_aa: CTSSFAPGQGNEQYF
d_call: NA; clone_size: NA; j_call: TRBJ2-5; v_call: TRBV9; cdr3_aa: CANSVMDSRPQETQYF
d_call: TRBD1; clone_size: few; j_call: TRBJ2-7; v_call: TRBV6-6; cdr3_aa: CASSFGTGAGKTYEQYF
d_call: NA; clone_size: NA; j_call: TRBJ2-3; v_call: TRBV6-1; cdr3_aa: CAGTISGSDTQYF
d_call: NA; clone_size: NA; j_call: TRBJ2-1; v_call: TRBV11-2; cdr3_aa: CASSFGDARNEQFF
d_call: TRBD2; clone_size: NA; j_call: TRBJ2-3; v_call: TRBV5-1; cdr3_aa: CASSATSGRAFTDTQYF
d_call: NA; clone_size: NA; j_call: TRBJ2-5; v_call: TRBV2; cdr3_aa: CASSETGTEVYNEQYF
d_call: NA; clone_size: NA; j_call: TRBJ1-2; v_call: TRBV30; cdr3_aa: CAWVGRPNYGYTF